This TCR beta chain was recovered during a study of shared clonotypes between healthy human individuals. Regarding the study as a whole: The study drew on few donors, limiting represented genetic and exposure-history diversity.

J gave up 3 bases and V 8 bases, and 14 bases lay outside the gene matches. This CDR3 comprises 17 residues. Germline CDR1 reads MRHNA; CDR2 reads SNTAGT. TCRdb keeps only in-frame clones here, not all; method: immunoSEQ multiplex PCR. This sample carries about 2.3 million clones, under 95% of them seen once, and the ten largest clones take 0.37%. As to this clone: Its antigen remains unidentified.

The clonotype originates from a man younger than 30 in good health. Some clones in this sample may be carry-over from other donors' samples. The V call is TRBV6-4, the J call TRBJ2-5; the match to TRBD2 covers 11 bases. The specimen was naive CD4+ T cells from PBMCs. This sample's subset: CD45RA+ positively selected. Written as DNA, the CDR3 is TGTGCCAGCCGATTAGCGGGAGGGCCCGGGGAGGAAGAGACCCAGTACTTC. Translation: CASRLAGGPGEEETQYF.